These T cell receptor beta chains were read from a single sample in a study of OX40 agonist ivuxolimab in advanced cancers. Repertoires were generated with immunoSEQ multiplex PCR, while TCRdb's copy carries only in-frame clones and drops some. The sample has 79,000 or so clones, roughly nine tenths seen once. The sample here was CD4+ or CD8+ T cells sorted from blood, taken in a trial of the OX40 agonist ivuxolimab. These receptor sequences come from an adult with an advanced solid tumor such as melanoma, head and neck, liver or kidney cancer. Both conserved end residues are part of each CDR3. The D gene is left open where the match is weak. Size values are once, few and many counts, or a class for expanded clones, and some rows have none.

>TRBJ1-2|.|TRBV2|.
CATTPRGTTDGYTF
TGTGCCACTACTCCCCGGGGGACAACGGATGGCTACACCTTC
>TRBJ2-3|.|TRBV7-9|.
CASSHRLRDTQYF
TGTGCCAGCAGCCACCGCCTTCGGGATACGCAGTATTTT
>TRBJ1-1|.|TRBV27|.
CASSPHTNTEAFF
TGTGCCAGCAGTCCCCACACGAACACTGAAGCTTTCTTT
>TRBJ1-2|.|TRBV30|.
CAWSVGGRNNYGYTF
TGTGCCTGGAGTGTTGGAGGGAGAAATAACTATGGCTACACCTTC
>TRBJ2-1|.|TRBV19|.
CASSIGQFSNEQFF
TGTGCCAGTAGTATTGGCCAGTTTTCCAATGAGCAGTTCTTC
>TRBJ2-1|TRBD2|TRBV11-2|.
CASSFQAGGAAEQFF
TGTGCCAGCAGCTTCCAAGCGGGGGGGGCGGCCGAGCAGTTCTTC
>TRBJ2-3|TRBD1|TRBV10-3|.
CAISEGQGSTDTQYF
TGTGCCATCAGCGAGGGACAGGGGAGCACAGATACGCAGTATTTT
>TRBJ1-2|.|TRBV5-1|.
CASSLSQIYGYTF
TGCGCCAGCAGCTTGTCACAAATCTATGGCTACACCTTC
>TRBJ2-7|.|TRBV6-5|once
CASSSPGTYEQYF
TGTGCCAGCAGCAGTCCAGGGACCTACGAGCAGTACTTC
>TRBJ1-5|.|TRBV28|.
CASSLVSVGVGPQHF
TGTGCCAGCAGTTTAGTCTCAGTTGGGGTTGGGCCCCAGCATTTT
>TRBJ1-6|TRBD1|TRBV27|.
CASRRGQVNSPLHF
TGTGCCAGCAGACGGGGACAGGTTAATTCACCCCTCCACTTT
>TRBJ2-2|.|TRBV28|.
CASSLPGANTGELFF
TGTGCCAGCAGTTTACCAGGAGCGAACACCGGGGAGCTGTTTTTT
>TRBJ2-2|TRBD1|TRBV10-3|.
CAIRGQGNTGELFF
TGTGCCATCCGTGGACAGGGGAACACCGGGGAGCTGTTTTTT